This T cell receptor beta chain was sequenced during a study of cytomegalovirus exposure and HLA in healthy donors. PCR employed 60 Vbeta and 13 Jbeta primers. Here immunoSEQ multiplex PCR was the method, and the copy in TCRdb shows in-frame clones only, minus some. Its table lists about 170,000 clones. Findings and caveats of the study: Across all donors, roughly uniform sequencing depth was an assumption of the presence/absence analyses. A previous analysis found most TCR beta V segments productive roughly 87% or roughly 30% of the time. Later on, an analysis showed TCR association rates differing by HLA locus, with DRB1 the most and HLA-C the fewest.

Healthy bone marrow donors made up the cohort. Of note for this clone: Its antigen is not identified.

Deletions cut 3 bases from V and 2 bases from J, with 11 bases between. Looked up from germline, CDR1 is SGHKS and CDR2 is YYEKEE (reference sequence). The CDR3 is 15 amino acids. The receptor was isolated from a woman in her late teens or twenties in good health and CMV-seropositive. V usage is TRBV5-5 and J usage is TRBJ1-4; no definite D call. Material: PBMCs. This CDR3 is CASSWESETNEKLFF. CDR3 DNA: TGTGCCAGCAGCTGGGAGTCTGAGACTAATGAAAAACTGTTTTTT.